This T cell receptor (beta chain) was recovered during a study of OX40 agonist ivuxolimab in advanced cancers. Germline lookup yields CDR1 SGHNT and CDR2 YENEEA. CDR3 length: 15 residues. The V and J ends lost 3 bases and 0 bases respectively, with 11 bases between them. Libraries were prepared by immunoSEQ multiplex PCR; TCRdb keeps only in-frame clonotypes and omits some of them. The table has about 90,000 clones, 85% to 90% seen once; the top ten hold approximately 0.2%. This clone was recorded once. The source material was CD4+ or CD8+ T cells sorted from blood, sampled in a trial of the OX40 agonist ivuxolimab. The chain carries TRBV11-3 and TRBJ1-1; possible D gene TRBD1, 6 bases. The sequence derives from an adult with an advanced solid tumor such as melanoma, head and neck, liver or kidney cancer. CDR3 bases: TGTGCCAGCAGCTTGGGCGGGACAATGAACACTGAAGCTTTCTTT. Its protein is CASSLGGTMNTEAFF.